This TCR beta chain was profiled in a study of CD8+CD57+ T cells in acquired aplastic anemia. This clonotype has only a few counts. Because it lacks the conserved phenylalanine or tryptophan at the end, this CDR3 is likely a read error. It is unclear where the CDR3 begins or ends on the DNA, so no DNA is shown, and the CDR3 is as TCRdb lists it. Germline V CDR1 and CDR2: LNHDA, SQIVND (reference sequence). 9 amino acids form the CDR3, both terminal residues included. Using genomic DNA as the template, TCR beta VDJ and CDR3 profiling was carried out. TCRdb fed the reads into MiXCR, producing one record per CDR3 protein. This sample has under 200,000 distinct CDR3 sequences, with around 43% found just once. For sequencing, patients were chosen who had shown expansion of CD8+CD57+ cells by flow cytometry. No therapy had been given to the patients at the time of blood sampling.

Specimen: sorted CD4+, CD8+, or CD8+CD57+ T cells (not recorded which) from PBMCs. The rearrangement joins TRBV19 to TRBJ1-6. The TCR originated in a human donor with aplastic anemia. The CDR3 protein is CASSPRTTP.